This T cell receptor (beta chain) was sequenced for a study of early T cells in non-severe SARS-CoV-2 infection. Study in general: Chains were not paired, and sequencing was done on bulk RNA from unsorted whole blood.

This CDR3 is built from 14 residues. CDR1 and CDR2 from the germline V gene are LNHDA and SQIVND (reference sequence). Trimming at V came to 11 bases and at J to 4 bases, leaving 12 bases not matched to a gene. Each single cDNA molecule received a unique molecular identifier. TCRdb reanalysed the 5' RACE reads using MiXCR and keeps one entry per CDR3 protein. The profile shows roughly 33,000 distinct CDR3 sequences, approximately 6% of them singletons. Study-wide points: VDJdb-based annotation leaned toward anti-spike CD8 responses and missed private and CD4 specificities.

This clonotype was recorded many times. Its antigen is unknown. This sequence originates from an adult who was a healthcare worker with PCR-confirmed SARS-CoV-2 infection or an uninfected control (not recorded which). Sequencing was done on a sample of whole blood. The genes are TRBV19 and TRBJ2-7, with TRBD1 identical over 9 bases. The CDR3, as DNA: TGTGCCGGGTATGAGGGACAGGGTACTTACGAGCAGTACTTC. Translation gives CAGYEGQGTYEQYF. The whole variable domain, remainder taken from reference TRBV19 and TRBJ2-7, is DGGITQSPKYLFRKEGQNVTLSCEQNLNHDAMYWYRQDPGQGLRLIYYSQIVNDFQKGDIAEGYSVSREKKESFPLTVTSAQKNPTAFYLCAGYEGQGTYEQYFGPGTRLTVT.